A selection of T cell receptor beta chains follows, all from one sample in a study of CD8+CD57+ T cells in acquired aplastic anemia. One entry per CDR3 protein results from TCRdb running MiXCR on the reads. Here the sample spans some 190,000 distinct CDR3 sequences, about 47% being singletons. The sequencing input was sorted CD4+, CD8+, or CD8+CD57+ T cells (not recorded which) from PBMCs. These TCRs come from a human donor in good health. Each CDR3 is given with its conserved first and last residue. A D gene is named only where the DNA matches it firmly. Size is stated for part of the rows, as once, few or many counts, or as a class when the clone is expanded.

>.|TRBJ2-7|TRBV25-1|.
TGTGCCAGCAGTGAAGCAGGGATCACGGACGAGCAGTACTTC
CASSEAGITDEQYF
>.|TRBJ1-3|TRBV25-1|.
TGTGCCAGCAGTGAATGGGGGACCGGTATCGCCATATATTTT
CASSEWGTGIAIYF
>.|TRBJ2-3|TRBV20-1|TRBD2
TGCAGTGCTAGGCGACTAGCGGAAACAGATACGCAGTATTTT
CSARRLAETDTQYF
>.|TRBJ2-7|TRBV2|TRBD1
TGTGCCGGGGGACAGGGGGCGGGCGAGCAGTACTTC
CAGGQGAGEQYF
>few|TRBJ2-1|TRBV18|.
TGTGCCAGCTCACCGGACAGAAGGAGCTCCTACAATGAGCAGTTCTTC
CASSPDRRSSYNEQFF
>few|TRBJ1-2|TRBV24-1|.
TGTGCCACCAGTGACCAGGGTTTCTATGGCTACACCTTC
CATSDQGFYGYTF
>many|TRBJ1-5|TRBV12-3/TRBV12-4|TRBD1
TGTGCCAGCAGGAGTACAGGGGACAATCAGCCCCAGCATTTT
CASRSTGDNQPQHF
>many|TRBJ2-3|TRBV4-1|TRBD1
TGCGCCAGCAGCCAGGACAGGGACACAGATACGCAGTATTTT
CASSQDRDTDTQYF
>.|TRBJ2-7|TRBV15|TRBD2
TGTGCCACCAGGTCCGTAGCCGGCGGGAGCTCCTACGAGCAGTACTTC
CATRSVAGGSSYEQYF
>many|TRBJ2-5|TRBV11-2|.
TGTGCCAGCAGCAACCGGCCCCTTGGGGAGACCCAGTACTTC
CASSNRPLGETQYF
>.|TRBJ2-7|TRBV10-3|.
TGTGCCATCAGTGAGTCCCTCGTAGCCTACGAGCAGTACTTC
CAISESLVAYEQYF
>few|TRBJ1-1|TRBV7-9|TRBD1
TGTGCCAGCAGCCTGACTACAGGGGCCGAAGCTTTCTTT
CASSLTTGAEAFF
>many|TRBJ2-5|TRBV4-3|.
TGCGCCAGCAGCCGAGGTGTTCGACAGCTCCAAGAGACCCAGTACTTC
CASSRGVRQLQETQYF
>.|TRBJ2-1|TRBV20-1|.
TGCAGTGCTCACGGGGACTCACACAATGAGCAGTTCTTC
CSAHGDSHNEQFF
>many|TRBJ1-2|TRBV7-3|.
TGTGCCAGCAGCTCAGATGGTCCGGGGCGCGGCTACACCTTC
CASSSDGPGRGYTF
>.|TRBJ2-3|TRBV18|.
TGTGCCAGCTCACCAAGGGGACCTACAGATACGCAGTATTTT
CASSPRGPTDTQYF
>.|TRBJ2-7|TRBV24-1|.
TGTGCCACCAGTGACCAGCACACTAGCAAGCAGTACTTC
CATSDQHTSKQYF
>many|TRBJ2-7|TRBV20-1|.
TGCAGTGCCCTCCCTCTCGAGGGGAACTTGGGTTACGAGCAGTACTTC
CSALPLEGNLGYEQYF
>many|TRBJ2-1|TRBV19|.
TGTGCCAGTAGTATGCGTAGAAGCTCCTACAATGAGCAGTTCTTC
CASSMRRSSYNEQFF
>.|TRBJ2-5|TRBV7-2|.
TGTGCCAGCAGCCGCCGGAGGACCCAGTACTTC
CASSRRRTQYF
>many|TRBJ1-2|TRBV6-1|.
TGTGCCAGCAGTGTCGAATCGGGAAGCGGCTACACCTTC
CASSVESGSGYTF
>.|TRBJ1-5|TRBV20-1|.
TGCAGTGCTACGGACGGCTTCTTGTCCCAGCATTTT
CSATDGFLSQHF
>once|TRBJ2-7|TRBV9|.
TGTGCCAGCAGCACGGGACGAGCGACCTACGAGCAGTACTTC
CASSTGRATYEQYF
>few|TRBJ2-5|TRBV2|.
TGTGCCAGCAGCAGCCTTAGGCGGCAAGAGACCCAGTACTTC
CASSSLRRQETQYF
>.|TRBJ1-1|TRBV24-1|.
TGTGCCACCAGCGATTTGAGCGGGGAAGCTTTCTTT
CATSDLSGEAFF
>.|TRBJ2-7|TRBV10-3|.
TGTGCCATCCTAACAGGGTACTCCTACGAGCAGTACTTC
CAILTGYSYEQYF
>many|TRBJ2-7|TRBV7-2|.
TGTGCCAGCAGCTTAGCGGGGCTAGCTCGGAGGTACGAGCAGTACTTC
CASSLAGLARRYEQYF
>.|TRBJ2-7|TRBV29-1|TRBD1
TGCAGCGCTCACCGGGACAGGGCCTACGAGCAGTACTTC
CSAHRDRAYEQYF
>many|TRBJ2-5|TRBV29-1|.
TGCAGCGTTGACACCCTCGGGGGAGAGACCCAGTACTTC
CSVDTLGGETQYF
>few|TRBJ1-5|TRBV19|.
TGTGCCAGTAGCTTAGGGGTTGGTGATCAGCCCCAGCATTTT
CASSLGVGDQPQHF
>many|TRBJ1-4|TRBV29-1|.
TGCAGCGTTGAAGATGGAAGGGTTGGCACTAATGAAAAACTGTTTTTT
CSVEDGRVGTNEKLFF
>.|TRBJ2-7|TRBV5-4|.
TGTGCCAGCAGAATCGGGACATATAACGAGCAGTACTTC
CASRIGTYNEQYF
>many|TRBJ2-7|TRBV5-1|TRBD2
TGCGCCAGCAGCCCTACAACTAGCGGGAGCGCCGAGCAGTACTTC
CASSPTTSGSAEQYF
>.|TRBJ1-2|TRBV11-3|.
TGTGCCAGCAGCAGGGGCGAAAACTATGGCTACACCTTC
CASSRGENYGYTF
>.|TRBJ2-1|TRBV19|TRBD2
TGTGCCAGTAGTGTAGTAGCGGGGGTACCCAATGAGCAGTTCTTC
CASSVVAGVPNEQFF
>.|TRBJ2-5|TRBV2|.
TGTGCCATGTCGTTGACACTTGGAATGCAAGAGACCCAGTACTTC
CAMSLTLGMQETQYF
>few|TRBJ1-6|TRBV25-1|.
TGTGCCAGCAGTGCTTATATCGGACAGCATTCACCCCTCCACTTT
CASSAYIGQHSPLHF
>.|TRBJ2-6|TRBV6-2/TRBV6-3|.
TGTGCCGGACAAATTTCTGGGGCCAACGTCCTGACTTTC
CAGQISGANVLTF
>.|TRBJ1-1|TRBV19|TRBD1
TGTGCCAGTAGTATTAGGGCCTTCCCGGGACAGGGGGCTCGGGGTTCCAATGAGCAGTTCTTT
CASSIRAFPGQGARGSNEQFF
>.|TRBJ2-5|TRBV7-3|.
TGTGCCAGCCAGGCAACTAGTGGGGAGACCCAGTACTTC
CASQATSGETQYF
>.|TRBJ1-2|TRBV10-3|TRBD1
TGTGCCATCAGGACAGGGGGGAACTATGGCTACACCTTC
CAIRTGGNYGYTF
>.|TRBJ1-1|TRBV6-5|.
TGTGCCAGCAGTTCAACAGGTGTTGAAGCTTTCTTT
CASSSTGVEAFF
>few|TRBJ1-2|TRBV3-1|.
TGTGCCAGCAGCCAAAACGGGGTGGACAGTACATATGGCTACACCTTC
CASSQNGVDSTYGYTF
>.|TRBJ2-5|TRBV4-2|.
TGTGCCAGCAGCCGTAAGAGGGGAGGAGAGACCCAGTACTTC
CASSRKRGGETQYF
>.|TRBJ2-7|TRBV4-1|TRBD2
TGCGCCAGCAGCCGGGGGGGGGGTTCAGCTTACGAGCAGTACTTC
CASSRGGGSAYEQYF
>.|TRBJ1-2|TRBV25-1|.
TGTGCCAGCAGTGAAGTAGGCGGGGGATGGTATGGCTACACCTTC
CASSEVGGGWYGYTF
>few|TRBJ2-5|TRBV11-3|.
TGTGCCAGCAGTCGGGAAGTGGAGACCCAGTACTTC
CASSREVETQYF
>.|TRBJ2-7|TRBV6-1|TRBD2
TGTGCCAGCAGACGCGGGGGGGATTCCTACGAGCAGTACTTC
CASRRGGDSYEQYF
>.|TRBJ2-7|TRBV4-1|.
TGCGCCAGCAGCCTGGGACACCTCGACTACGAGCAGTACTTC
CASSLGHLDYEQYF
>.|TRBJ2-7|TRBV20-1|TRBD2
TGCAGTGCCAACAAGGGGACTAGCGGGAGTTACGAGCAGTACTTC
CSANKGTSGSYEQYF
>once|TRBJ2-1|TRBV25-1|TRBD1
TGTGCCAGCAGTGCGGACAGGGGACTATCCTACGAGCAGTTCTTC
CASSADRGLSYEQFF
>.|TRBJ2-1|TRBV7-6|TRBD2
TGTGCCAGCAGCCCTTTGGCCCCCGGGACTAGCGAGGATGAGCAGTTCTTC
CASSPLAPGTSEDEQFF
>many|TRBJ2-1|TRBV20-1|TRBD2
TGCAGTGCTAGGTGGGGACTAGCGGCCTACAATGAGCAGTTCTTC
CSARWGLAAYNEQFF
>once|TRBJ2-1|TRBV7-9|.
TGTGCCAGCAGCTTATTTAATGAGCAGTTCTTC
CASSLFNEQFF
>few|TRBJ1-4|TRBV11-2|.
TGTGCCAGCAGCTTAGAAGCTCAGGGAACAGGGCAAAAACTGTTTTTT
CASSLEAQGTGQKLFF
>few|TRBJ2-5|TRBV5-4|.
TGTGCCAGCAGCCGTCCGGATCCTCAAGAGACCCAGTACTTC
CASSRPDPQETQYF
>.|TRBJ1-4|TRBV10-1|.
TGCGCCAGCAGTGCCCTCCGTGCTGCAGCTAATGAAAAACTGTTTTTT
CASSALRAAANEKLFF
>.|TRBJ2-7|TRBV20-1|TRBD2
TGCAGTGCTCGGGGGACTAGCTTCGATAGCGAGCAGTACTTC
CSARGTSFDSEQYF
>once|TRBJ1-2|TRBV7-8|.
TGTGCCTGCAGCGAAGGACAGAAGAACTATGGCTACACCTTC
CACSEGQKNYGYTF
>.|TRBJ2-1|TRBV19|.
TGTGCCAGTAGTACGGGGACACCTATTTCCTACAATGAGCAGTTCTTC
CASSTGTPISYNEQFF